These 6 T cell receptor beta chains share one sample of origin, sequenced in a study of cytomegalovirus exposure and HLA in healthy donors. The PCR ran on 60 Vbeta and 13 Jbeta primers. TCRdb's copy holds only in-frame clones and misses some; the assay was immunoSEQ multiplex PCR. The sample has 150,000 to 170,000 clones; roughly 83% are singletons. Source material: PBMCs. The receptors derive from a man in his thirties or forties in good health and CMV-seropositive.

The gene calls are TRBV5-1 and TRBJ2-2, with D uncertain. Germline V gene sequence: CDR1 SGHRS, CDR2 YFSETQ. The CDR3 consists of 14 residues. Deletions cut 5 bases from V and 4 bases from J, with 12 bases between. CDR3 loop: CASRTPSGTGELFF. The CDR3 DNA follows: TGCGCCAGCAGAACTCCCTCCGGCACCGGGGAGCTGTTTTTT.

The V and J genes are TRBV4-3 and TRBJ1-1, with a weak D call TRBD1 (6 bases). There are 12 residues in the CDR3. Germline V gene lookup returns CDR1 LGHNA and CDR2 YSLEER. V shed 3 bases and J shed 7 bases, with 9 bases lying between them. The CDR3 here is CASSQQGYEAFF. The DNA of the CDR3 is TGCGCCAGCAGCCAGCAGGGGTATGAAGCTTTCTTT.

In this sample, this clone turned up many times. The chain employs TRBV4-3 and TRBJ1-2, with 10 bases aligning to TRBD1. The CDR3 is 13 residues long. Germline V gene data show CDR1 as LGHNA and CDR2 as YSLEER. V shed 3 bases and J 5 bases; nucleotides not matched to a gene: 0. The CDR3 region has the DNA TGCGCCAGCAGCCAGGGACAGGGGTATGGCTACACCTTC. It is translated as CASSQGQGYGYTF.

This clone was detected only a few times. The gene calls are TRBV7-2 and TRBJ1-1, with D tentatively TRBD1 (5 bases). The CDR3 covers 15 residues. V lost 1 base and J lost 5, with 14 bases in between. CDR1 is SGHTA, CDR2 FQGNSA, per germline. This chain's CDR3 is CASSLGVRGYTEAFF. As DNA, the CDR3 is TGTGCCAGCAGCTTAGGCGTTCGGGGGTATACTGAAGCTTTCTTT.

The V and J genes are TRBV20-1 and TRBJ1-1; the D is unclear. V dropped 5 bases and J dropped 0 bases, with 4 bases sitting between them. Germline CDR1 DFQATT, CDR2 SNEGSKA (reference sequence). The CDR3 contains 11 residues. The CDR3 loop is CSAPMNTEAFF. In nucleotides, the CDR3 is TGCAGTGCTCCTATGAACACTGAAGCTTTCTTT.

The gene calls are TRBV19 and TRBJ1-2; D call uncertain. V dropped 3 bases and J dropped 4 bases, with 12 bases sitting between them. CDR1 is LNHDA, CDR2 SQIVND, per germline (reference sequence). The CDR3 loop spans 14 amino acids. CDR3 protein: CASSMGDGLYGYTF. In nucleotides, the CDR3 is TGTGCCAGTAGTATGGGCGACGGACTCTATGGCTACACCTTC.